The clone carrying this TCR beta chain was seen a few times. The antigen is undetermined. V lost 5 bases to trimming and J lost 7 bases, with 18 bases between them. Germline V gene sequence: CDR1 SGHNT, CDR2 YENEEA. This CDR3 contains 15 residues. This sample's time point: week 11, during vaccination. A single vaccine dose contained 300 ug of mutant IDH1 20-mer peptide, and topical imiquimod was used with it. The sample is drawn from a study of a mutant IDH1 vaccine in newly diagnosed glioma. Study-level information: Vaccine dosing followed radiotherapy by 4-6 weeks, or accompanied temozolomide cycles. Study-level points and caveats: Vaccine-induced immune responses occurred in over 80% of patients.

Using immunoSEQ multiplex PCR, the repertoire was profiled, and TCRdb retains in-frame clones only, with some absent. The table includes 110,000 or so clones, 85% to 90% detected once. The material was PBMCs, obtained from a glioma patient whose treatment included an IDH1 peptide vaccine. The chain employs TRBV11-3 and TRBJ2-1, with D possibly matching TRBD2 (6 bases). This TCR was sampled from a woman in her 50s with glioma. CDR3 nucleotide sequence: TGTGCCAGCAGCCCCGGTAGCGGCAGTTTAAATGAGCAGTTCTTC. Translation gives CASSPGSGSLNEQFF.